The 22 T cell receptor beta chains reported below all come from one sample, sequenced in a study of T cell repertoires in cytomegalovirus infection. TCRdb analysed the reads with MiXCR anew, one entry per CDR3 protein. The data contain 500,000 to 600,000 distinct CDR3 sequences, approximately 15% of them singletons. Sequences were obtained from CD8+ T cells from PBMCs. These receptors originate from a human donor in good health (CMV status not recorded). Some clones in this sample may be carry-over from other donors' samples.

The chain employs TRBV10-3 and TRBJ2-7; 10 bases are shared with TRBD2. The CDR3 loop spans 15 amino acids. Trimming removed 4 bases from V and 0 bases from J; junction bases left unmatched: 3. Germline assignment: CDR1 ENHRY and CDR2 SYGVKD. CDR3 nucleotide sequence: TGTGCCATCAGTGGCCCTAGCGGGAGCTCCTACGAGCAGTACTTC. The encoded protein is CAISGPSGSSYEQYF.

In this sample, this clonotype turned up a few times. V gene TRBV20-1 combines with J gene TRBJ1-1, with 10 bases matching TRBD1. V lost 6 bases and J lost 2; bases outside the gene matches: 9. From germline, CDR1 is DFQATT and CDR2 SNEGSKA (reference sequence). This CDR3 spans 15 amino acids. The CDR3 DNA reads as TGCAGTGCAAGCCGGGACAGGGGATTCAACACTGAAGCTTTCTTT. It encodes CSASRDRGFNTEAFF.

This clonotype has at least ten counts. The chain employs TRBV4-2 and TRBJ1-6; D possibly corresponds to TRBD1 (5 bases). Per the germline V gene, CDR1 is LGHNA and CDR2 is YNFKEQ. Trimming left V 0 bases short and J 4 bases short, with 13 bases between. The CDR3 totals 17 residues. CDR3 bases: TGTGCCAGCAGCCAAGAGAGCCGGACAAATTATAATTCACCCCTCCACTTT. It codes for CASSQESRTNYNSPLHF.

The genes are TRBV20-1 and TRBJ2-1; TRBD1 matches at 7 bases. The CDR3 totals 13 residues. V was clipped by 5 bases and J by 8 bases; unmatched bases: 9. Germline V gene data show CDR1 as DFQATT and CDR2 as SNEGSKA (reference sequence). For the CDR3, the DNA is TGCAGTGCTGGCCAAAGACAGGGTCATGAGCAGTTCTTC. Translation gives CSAGQRQGHEQFF.

The chain joins TRBV12-3 or TRBV12-4 to TRBJ1-2; D is ambiguous. Trimming left V 6 bases short and J 5 bases short, with 16 bases between. The CDR3 is made up of 14 amino acids. CDR3 coding DNA: TGTGCCAGCAGACCCCCTCTACAAGATTATGGCTACACCTTC. This gives the protein CASRPPLQDYGYTF.

This clonotype showed up many times. This chain connects TRBV7-8 to TRBJ2-3, with 12 nucleotides matching TRBD2. Germline trimming cut 5 bases from V and 2 bases from J; bases unmatched to any gene: 5. Germline loops: CDR1 SGHVS, CDR2 FQNEAQ. The CDR3 contains 16 residues. CDR3 coding DNA: TGTGCCAGCAGCCCTAGACTAGCGGGAGTCACAGATACGCAGTATTTT. It is translated as CASSPRLAGVTDTQYF.

This clonotype occurred many times. The chain joins TRBV3-1 to TRBJ2-1, with 12 bases identical to TRBD2. The CDR3 is 17 amino acids. Losses at the gene ends were 8 bases for V and 4 bases for J; bases not matched to a gene: 12. Germline V lookup: CDR1 LGHDT, CDR2 YNNKEL (reference sequence). Written as DNA, the CDR3 is TGTGCCAGCGAGTTGAGCGGGGGACTAGCGGGTTACAATGAGCAGTTCTTC. As protein: CASELSGGLAGYNEQFF.

This clonotype appeared a few times. This chain links TRBV7-6 with TRBJ1-1, with 8 bases lining up with TRBD1. CDR1 and CDR2 from the germline V gene are SGHVS and FNYEAQ. This CDR3 has 13 amino acids. V lost 4 bases, J lost 6 bases, and 4 bases stayed unmatched. CDR3 nucleotide sequence: TGTGCCAGCAGCTCGACAGGGGTGTCTGAAGCTTTCTTT. Its translation: CASSSTGVSEAFF.

This clonotype was observed a handful of times. The V gene is TRBV19, the J gene TRBJ2-1; D unresolved. Germline V lookup: CDR1 LNHDA, CDR2 SQIVND (reference sequence). This CDR3 has 13 amino acids. Trimming took off 5 bases at V and 4 bases at J, with 9 bases between the two ends. The CDR3 region has the DNA TGTGCCAGTAGTTATAGGACGTACAATGAGCAGTTCTTC. Protein sequence: CASSYRTYNEQFF. The whole variable domain, filled in from reference TRBV19 and TRBJ2-1, reads DGGITQSPKYLFRKEGQNVTLSCEQNLNHDAMYWYRQDPGQGLRLIYYSQIVNDFQKGDIAEGYSVSREKKESFPLTVTSAQKNPTAFYLCASSYRTYNEQFFGPGTRLTVL.

This clonotype has a handful of counts. The rearrangement links TRBV19 to TRBJ1-2; D ambiguous. The ends were cut back, 3 bases at V and 1 base at J, with 9 bases in the middle. The CDR3 covers 14 residues. The germline V gene encodes CDR1 LNHDA and CDR2 SQIVND (reference sequence). Here the CDR3 reads CASSIGRSNYGYTF. In DNA, the CDR3 is TGTGCCAGTAGTATCGGACGGAGTAACTATGGCTACACCTTC.

This clonotype was seen repeatedly, ten times or more. The V call is TRBV12-3 or TRBV12-4, the J call TRBJ1-2; D gene unclear. This CDR3 comprises 13 residues. Trimming took off 6 bases at V and 8 bases at J, with 16 bases between the two ends. CDR3 in DNA: TGTGCCAGCAGACCGACGGGGTTGTTCGGCTACACCTTC. Amino acid sequence: CASRPTGLFGYTF.

V gene TRBV20-1 combines with J gene TRBJ1-5; D gene uncertain. The V end lost 6 bases, the J end lost 0 bases, and 9 bases lay between the germline ends. The CDR3 is 13 amino acids. Germline V CDR1 and CDR2: DFQATT, SNEGSKA (reference sequence). In DNA, the CDR3 is TGCAGTGCCCAGCCCTATAGCAATCAGCCCCAGCATTTT. Translated, it gives CSAQPYSNQPQHF.

This clonotype was counted only a few times. The V gene is TRBV6-8, the J gene TRBJ2-1; 7 nucleotides align to TRBD1. CDR1 and CDR2 (germline): MNHGY, SAAAGT. V lost 0 bases to trimming and J lost 4 bases; unmatched junction nucleotides: 6. The CDR3 runs to 16 residues. As DNA, the CDR3 is TGTGCCAGCAGTTACTCGATAGGGGGCCGGTACAATGAGCAGTTCTTC. This encodes CASSYSIGGRYNEQFF.

The table lists this clonotype with many counts. The chain is built from TRBV10-3 and TRBJ2-1; TRBD1 aligns across 10 bases. The V segment lost 6 bases and the J segment 8 bases; nucleotides outside the gene matches: 4. Germline CDR1 ENHRY, CDR2 SYGVKD. The CDR3 has 13 amino acids. CDR3 sequence reads: CAIRGQGYDEQFF. In DNA, the CDR3 is TGTGCCATCAGGGGACAGGGGTACGATGAGCAGTTCTTC.

This clonotype was seen more than once but under ten times. The chain has TRBV29-1 and TRBJ2-1; possible D gene TRBD2, 5 bases. The CDR3 loop spans 16 amino acids. Between the trimmed V and J ends, which lost 1 base and 0 bases, there was a span of 13 bases. The germline V gene encodes CDR1 SQVTM and CDR2 ANQGSEA. The CDR3 nucleotides are TGCAGCGTTGAAGGGGAAGCGGAAAGCTCCTACAATGAGCAGTTCTTC. Protein sequence: CSVEGEAESSYNEQFF.

This sequence joins TRBV19 and TRBJ2-1, with D perhaps given as TRBD1 or TRBD2 (5 bases each). V was cut by 5 bases and J by 0 bases, with 14 bases left in between. CDR3 size: 16 residues. Germline V CDR1 and CDR2: LNHDA, SQIVND (reference sequence). CDR3 loop: CASSPRDGISYNEQFF. The CDR3 nucleotides read TGTGCCAGTAGTCCGAGGGACGGAATCTCCTACAATGAGCAGTTCTTC.

This rearrangement joins TRBV19 to TRBJ2-7, with 10 bases lining up with TRBD1. This CDR3 has 16 amino acids. V lost 7 bases and J lost 1; bases outside the gene matches: 10. The germline CDR1 and CDR2 sequences are LNHDA and SQIVND (reference sequence). CDR3 in amino acids: CASKITGTGDSYEQYF. In DNA, the CDR3 is TGTGCCAGTAAAATTACCGGGACAGGGGATTCCTACGAGCAGTACTTC.

The table lists this clonotype with many counts. The genes are TRBV11-2 and TRBJ2-7; possibly TRBD2 for D (6 bases). Germline lookup yields CDR1 SGHAT and CDR2 FQNNGV. V was pared by 5 bases and J by 1 base, with 15 bases between. The CDR3 consists of 15 residues. DNA for the CDR3: TGTGCCAGCAGCCCCTGGGGGGAGCGGTCCTACGAGCAGTACTTC. Amino acid sequence: CASSPWGERSYEQYF.

This clonotype was observed many times. The rearrangement uses TRBV27 and TRBJ2-3; D remains ambiguous. Trimming removed 6 bases from V and 0 bases from J, with 7 bases in between. Germline V gene lookup returns CDR1 MNHEY and CDR2 SMNVEV (reference sequence). This CDR3 is built from 13 residues. Here the CDR3 reads CASRFDSTDTQYF. Here the CDR3 DNA reads TGTGCCAGCAGATTTGACAGCACAGATACGCAGTATTTT.

Ten or more counts support this clonotype. The chain links TRBV12-5 to TRBJ2-1, with 8 bases that match TRBD2. Germline V gives CDR1 LGHNT, CDR2 FRNRAP. V dropped 7 bases and J dropped 0; count of bases not matched to a gene: 14. The CDR3 is 18 residues long. CDR3 nucleotides: TGTGCTAGTGTCACGAGGCGGGGGGCCCCCAGCTCCTACAATGAGCAGTTCTTC. Protein: CASVTRRGAPSSYNEQFF.

The chain uses TRBV12-3 or TRBV12-4 and TRBJ2-1, with D possibly matching TRBD1 (6 bases). This CDR3 is built from 14 residues. V was pared by 6 bases and J by 4 bases, with 13 bases between. CDR3 loop: CASRRTANYNEQFF. DNA for the CDR3: TGTGCCAGCAGGCGGACAGCAAATTACAATGAGCAGTTCTTC.

CDR3 DNA: TGTGCCAGCAGCTTATCACCAGGTCTGGGCTATGGCTACACCTTC. As protein: CASSLSPGLGYGYTF. The gene calls are TRBV7-9 and TRBJ1-2, with D uncertain. With 2 bases removed from V and 4 bases from J, the gap between germline ends came to 14 bases. Germline V gene data show CDR1 as SEHNR and CDR2 as FQNEAQ (reference sequence). The CDR3 runs to 15 residues.